This TCR beta chain was sequenced for a study of OX40 agonist ivuxolimab in advanced cancers. The repertoire was sequenced with immunoSEQ multiplex PCR; TCRdb's copy has only in-frame clones and lacks some. The table has roughly 69,000 clones, 91% seen once; the top ten hold roughly 5.5%. In its sample, this clone was seen a few times. The material was CD4+ or CD8+ T cells sorted from blood, obtained in a trial of the OX40 agonist ivuxolimab. The TCR was taken from an adult with an advanced solid tumor such as melanoma, head and neck, liver or kidney cancer.

The CDR3 loop reads CASSGYNQPQHF. The DNA for the CDR3 is TGTGCCAGTTCAGGTTACAATCAGCCCCAGCATTTT. The rearrangement uses TRBV28 and TRBJ1-5; D gene unclear. Germline V CDR1 and CDR2: MDHEN, SYDVKM. Trimming shortened V by 9 bases and J by 3 bases, and 9 bases separated the two germline ends. The CDR3 has 12 residues.